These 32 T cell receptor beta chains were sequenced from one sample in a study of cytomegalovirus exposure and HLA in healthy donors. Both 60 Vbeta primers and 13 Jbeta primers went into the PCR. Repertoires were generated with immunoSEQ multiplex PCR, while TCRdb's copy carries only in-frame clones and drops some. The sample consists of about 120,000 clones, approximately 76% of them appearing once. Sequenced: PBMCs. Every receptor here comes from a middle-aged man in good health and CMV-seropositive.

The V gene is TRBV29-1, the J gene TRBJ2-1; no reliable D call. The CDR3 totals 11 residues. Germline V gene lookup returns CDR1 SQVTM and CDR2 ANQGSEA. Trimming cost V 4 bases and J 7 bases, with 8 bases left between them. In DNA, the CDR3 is TGCAGCGTTGGATTAGTGAATGAGCAGTTCTTC. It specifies CSVGLVNEQFF.

The CDR3 DNA is TGCGCCAGCAGCCAAGGTGCACACAGGGTCAATGAGCAGTTCTTC. As protein: CASSQGAHRVNEQFF. The J gene is TRBJ2-1, the V gene TRBV4-1, with D tentatively TRBD1 (6 bases). Germline V gene sequence: CDR1 MGHRA, CDR2 YSYEKL. The CDR3 totals 15 residues. V was pared by 1 base and J by 6 bases, with 13 bases between.

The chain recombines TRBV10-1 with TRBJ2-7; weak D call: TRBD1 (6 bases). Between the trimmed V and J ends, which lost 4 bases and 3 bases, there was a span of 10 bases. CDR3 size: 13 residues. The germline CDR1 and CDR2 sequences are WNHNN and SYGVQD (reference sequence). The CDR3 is CASSVGDNYEQYF. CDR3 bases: TGCGCCAGCAGTGTAGGGGACAACTACGAGCAGTACTTC.

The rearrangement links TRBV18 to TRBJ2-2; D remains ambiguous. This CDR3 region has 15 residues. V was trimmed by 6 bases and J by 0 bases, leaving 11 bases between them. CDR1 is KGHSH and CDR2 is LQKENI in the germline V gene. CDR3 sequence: CASSYQAANTGELFF. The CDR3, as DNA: TGTGCCAGCTCCTACCAGGCCGCGAACACCGGGGAGCTGTTTTTT.

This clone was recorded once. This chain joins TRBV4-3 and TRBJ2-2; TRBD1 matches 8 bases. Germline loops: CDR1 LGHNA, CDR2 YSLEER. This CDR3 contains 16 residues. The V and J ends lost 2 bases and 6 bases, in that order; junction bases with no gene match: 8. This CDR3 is CASSQFGTGVPGELFF. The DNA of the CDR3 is TGCGCCAGCAGCCAATTTGGGACAGGTGTTCCCGGGGAGCTGTTTTTT.

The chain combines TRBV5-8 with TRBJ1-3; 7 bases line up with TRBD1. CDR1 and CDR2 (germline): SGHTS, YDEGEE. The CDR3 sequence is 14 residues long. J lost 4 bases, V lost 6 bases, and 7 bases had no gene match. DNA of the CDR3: TGTGCCAGCAAATATGCAGGGGGAGGAAACACCATATATTTT. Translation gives CASKYAGGGNTIYF.

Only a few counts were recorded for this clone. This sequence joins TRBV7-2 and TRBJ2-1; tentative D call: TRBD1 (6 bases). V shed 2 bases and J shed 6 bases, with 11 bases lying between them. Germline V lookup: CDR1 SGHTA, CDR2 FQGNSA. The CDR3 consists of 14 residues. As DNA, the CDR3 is TGTGCCAGCAGCTTAATGGCCAGGGGCAATGAGCAGTTCTTC. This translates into CASSLMARGNEQFF.

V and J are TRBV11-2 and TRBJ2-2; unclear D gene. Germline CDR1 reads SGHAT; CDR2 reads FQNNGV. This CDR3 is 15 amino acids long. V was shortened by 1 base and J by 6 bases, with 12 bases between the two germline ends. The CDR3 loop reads CASSLGGVAAGELFF. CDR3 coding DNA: TGTGCCAGCAGCTTAGGAGGAGTGGCCGCCGGGGAGCTGTTTTTT.

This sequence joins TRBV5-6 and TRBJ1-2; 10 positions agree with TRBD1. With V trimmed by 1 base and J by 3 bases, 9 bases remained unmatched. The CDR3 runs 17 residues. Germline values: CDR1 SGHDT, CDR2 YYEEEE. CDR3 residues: CASSLLGTGDGYYGYTF. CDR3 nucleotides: TGTGCCAGCAGCTTGTTAGGGACAGGGGATGGGTACTATGGCTACACCTTC. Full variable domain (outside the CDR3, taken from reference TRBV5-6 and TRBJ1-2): DAGVTQSPTHLIKTRGQQVTLRCSPKSGHDTVSWYQQALGQGPQFIFQYYEEEERQRGNFPDRFSGHQFPNYSSELNVNALLLGDSALYLCASSLLGTGDGYYGYTFGSGTRLTVV.

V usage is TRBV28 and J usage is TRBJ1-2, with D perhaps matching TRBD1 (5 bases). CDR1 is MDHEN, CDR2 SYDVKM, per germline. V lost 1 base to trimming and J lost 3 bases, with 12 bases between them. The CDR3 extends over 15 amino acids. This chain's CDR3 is CASSLFHRRDYGYTF. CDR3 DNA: TGTGCCAGCAGTTTATTCCACAGGAGAGACTATGGCTACACCTTC.

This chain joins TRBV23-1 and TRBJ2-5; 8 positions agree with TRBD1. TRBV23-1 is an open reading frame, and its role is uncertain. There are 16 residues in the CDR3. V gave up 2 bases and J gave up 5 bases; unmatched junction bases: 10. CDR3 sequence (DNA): TGCGCCAGCAGTCAAAGCGCGGGACAGGTCCCGGAGACCCAGTACTTC. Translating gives CASSQSAGQVPETQYF.

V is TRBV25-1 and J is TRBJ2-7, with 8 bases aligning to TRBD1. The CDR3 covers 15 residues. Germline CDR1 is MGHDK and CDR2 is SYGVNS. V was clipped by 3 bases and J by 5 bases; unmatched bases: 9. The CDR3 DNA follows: TGTGCCAGCAGTGACAGGGGGCACGTGGGCGACGAGCAGTACTTC. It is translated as CASSDRGHVGDEQYF.

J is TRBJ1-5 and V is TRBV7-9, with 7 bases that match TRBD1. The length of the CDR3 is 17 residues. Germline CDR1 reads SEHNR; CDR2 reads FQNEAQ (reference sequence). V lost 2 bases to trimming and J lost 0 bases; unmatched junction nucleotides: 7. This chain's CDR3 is CASSLSYGTDSNQPQHF. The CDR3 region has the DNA TGTGCCAGCAGCTTATCATACGGGACAGATAGCAATCAGCCCCAGCATTTT.

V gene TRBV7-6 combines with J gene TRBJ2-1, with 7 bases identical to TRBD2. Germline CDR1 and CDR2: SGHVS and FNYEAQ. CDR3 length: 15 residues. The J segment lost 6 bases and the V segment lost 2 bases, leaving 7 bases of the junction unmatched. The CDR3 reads CASSLLAAYFNEQFF. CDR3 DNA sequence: TGTGCCAGCAGCTTACTAGCGGCTTACTTCAATGAGCAGTTCTTC.

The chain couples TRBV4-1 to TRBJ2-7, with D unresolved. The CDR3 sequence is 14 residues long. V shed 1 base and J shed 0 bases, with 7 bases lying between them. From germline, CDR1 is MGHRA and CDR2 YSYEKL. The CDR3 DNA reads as TGCGCCAGCAGCCAAGGCCGCGGCTCCTACGAGCAGTACTTC. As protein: CASSQGRGSYEQYF.

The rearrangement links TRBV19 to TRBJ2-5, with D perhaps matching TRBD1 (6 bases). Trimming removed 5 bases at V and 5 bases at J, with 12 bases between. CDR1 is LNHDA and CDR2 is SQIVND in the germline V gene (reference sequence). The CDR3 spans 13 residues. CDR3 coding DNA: TGTGCCAGTAGTCCCCCAAGGGGGGAGACCCAGTACTTC. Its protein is CASSPPRGETQYF.

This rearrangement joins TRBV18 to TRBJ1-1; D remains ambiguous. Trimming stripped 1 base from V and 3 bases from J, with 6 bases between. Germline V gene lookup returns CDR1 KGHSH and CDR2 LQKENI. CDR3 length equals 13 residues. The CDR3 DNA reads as TGTGCCAGCTCACCACTGGGCTACACTGAAGCTTTCTTT. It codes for CASSPLGYTEAFF.

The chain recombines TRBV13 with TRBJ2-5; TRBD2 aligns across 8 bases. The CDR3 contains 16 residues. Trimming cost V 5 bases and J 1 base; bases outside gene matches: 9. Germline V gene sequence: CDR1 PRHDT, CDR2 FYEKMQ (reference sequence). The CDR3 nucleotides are TGTGCCAGCAGCCCCCGGGTAGCGGGGAGCCAAGAGACCCAGTACTTC. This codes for CASSPRVAGSQETQYF.

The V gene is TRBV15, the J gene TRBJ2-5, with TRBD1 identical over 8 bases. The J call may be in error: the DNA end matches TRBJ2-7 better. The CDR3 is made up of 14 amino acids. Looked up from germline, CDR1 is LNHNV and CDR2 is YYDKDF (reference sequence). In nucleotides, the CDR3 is TGTGCCACCAGCACCCGGACAGGGTTGAACGAGCAGTACTTC. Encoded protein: CATSTRTGLNEQYF.

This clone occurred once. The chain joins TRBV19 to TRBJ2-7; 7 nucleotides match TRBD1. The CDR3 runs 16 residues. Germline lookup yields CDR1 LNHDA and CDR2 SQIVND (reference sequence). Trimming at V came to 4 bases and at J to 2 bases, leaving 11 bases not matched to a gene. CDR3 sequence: CASSTRQGLTPYEQYF. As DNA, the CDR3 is TGTGCCAGTAGTACGCGACAGGGCTTAACCCCCTACGAGCAGTACTTC.

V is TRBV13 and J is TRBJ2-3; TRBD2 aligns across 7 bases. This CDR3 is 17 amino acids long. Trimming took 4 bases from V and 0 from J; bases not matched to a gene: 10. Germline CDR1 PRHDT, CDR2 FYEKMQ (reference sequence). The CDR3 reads CASSSSPGGGSTDTQYF. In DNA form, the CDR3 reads TGTGCCAGCAGCTCATCCCCTGGGGGGGGTAGCACAGATACGCAGTATTTT. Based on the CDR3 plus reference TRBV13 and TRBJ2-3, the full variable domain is AAGVIQSPRHLIKEKRETATLKCYPIPRHDTVYWYQQGPGQDPQFLISFYEKMQSDKGSIPDRFSAQQFSDYHSELNMSSLELGDSALYFCASSSSPGGGSTDTQYFGPGTRLTVL.

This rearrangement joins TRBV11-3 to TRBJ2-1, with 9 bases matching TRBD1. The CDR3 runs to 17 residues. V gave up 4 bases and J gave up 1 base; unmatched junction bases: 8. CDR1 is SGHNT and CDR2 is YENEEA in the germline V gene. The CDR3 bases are TGTGCCAGCAGCTCCACAGGGGGCGCGGGGTCCTACAATGAGCAGTTCTTC. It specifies CASSSTGGAGSYNEQFF. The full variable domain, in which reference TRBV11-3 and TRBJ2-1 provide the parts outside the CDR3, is EAGVVQSPRYKIIEKKQPVAFWCNPISGHNTLYWYLQNLGQGPELLIRYENEEAVDDSQLPKDRFSAERLKGVDSTLKIQPAELGDSAVYLCASSSTGGAGSYNEQFFGPGTRLTVL.

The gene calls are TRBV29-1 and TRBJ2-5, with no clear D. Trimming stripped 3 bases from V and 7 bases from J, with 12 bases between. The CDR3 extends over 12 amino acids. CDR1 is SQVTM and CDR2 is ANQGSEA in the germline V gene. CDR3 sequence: CSVDSQVGTQYF. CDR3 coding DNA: TGCAGCGTTGACTCCCAGGTCGGGACCCAGTACTTC. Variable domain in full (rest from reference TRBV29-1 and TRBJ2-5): SAVISQKPSRDICQRGTSLTIQCQVDSQVTMMFWYRQQPGQSLTLIATANQGSEATYESGFVIDKFPISRPNLTFSTLTVSNMSPEDSSIYLCSVDSQVGTQYFGPGTRLLVL.

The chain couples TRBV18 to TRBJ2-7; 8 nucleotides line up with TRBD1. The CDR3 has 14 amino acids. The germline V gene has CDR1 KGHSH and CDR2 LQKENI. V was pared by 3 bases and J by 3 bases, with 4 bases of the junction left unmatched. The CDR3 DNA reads TGTGCCAGCTCACCGGACAGGGTGGGCTACGAGCAGTACTTC. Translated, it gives CASSPDRVGYEQYF.

In DNA form, the CDR3 reads TGTGCCAGCAGTTTATTTTGGGGCACTAACTATGGCTACACCTTC. Encoded protein: CASSLFWGTNYGYTF. The V and J genes are TRBV27 and TRBJ1-2, with D perhaps TRBD1 (5 bases). CDR1 and CDR2 from the germline V gene are MNHEY and SMNVEV (reference sequence). CDR3 length: 15 amino acids. Trimming pared 1 base from V and 0 bases from J, leaving 9 bases between.

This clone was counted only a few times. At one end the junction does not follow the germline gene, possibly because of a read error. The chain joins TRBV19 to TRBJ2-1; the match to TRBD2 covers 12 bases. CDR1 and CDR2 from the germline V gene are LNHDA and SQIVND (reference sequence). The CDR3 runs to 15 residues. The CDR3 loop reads CASSLLAGGYSEQFF. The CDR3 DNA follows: TGTGCCAGTAGTTTACTAGCGGGGGGCTACAGTGAGCAGTTCTTC.

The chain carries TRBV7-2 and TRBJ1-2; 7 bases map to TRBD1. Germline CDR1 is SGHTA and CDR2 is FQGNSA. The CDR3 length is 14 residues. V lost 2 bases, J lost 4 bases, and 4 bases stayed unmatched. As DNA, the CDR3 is TGTGCCAGCAGCTTAAAGGGGGCATTCTATGGCTACACCTTC. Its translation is CASSLKGAFYGYTF.

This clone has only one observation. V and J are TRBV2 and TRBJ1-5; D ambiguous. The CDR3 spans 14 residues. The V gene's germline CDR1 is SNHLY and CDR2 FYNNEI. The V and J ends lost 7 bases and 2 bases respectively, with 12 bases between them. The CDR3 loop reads CASTVPGGNQPQHF. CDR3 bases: TGTGCCAGCACGGTGCCCGGAGGCAATCAGCCCCAGCATTTT.

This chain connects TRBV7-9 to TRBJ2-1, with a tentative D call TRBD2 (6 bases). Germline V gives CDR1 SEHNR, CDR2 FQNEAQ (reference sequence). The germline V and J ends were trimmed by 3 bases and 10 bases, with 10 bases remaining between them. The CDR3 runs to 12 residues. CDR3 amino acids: CASSLGGREQFF. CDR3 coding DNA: TGTGCCAGCAGCTTGGGGGGACGGGAGCAGTTCTTC.

CDR3 in amino acids: CASSLSGGFYNEQFF. The CDR3 region has the DNA TGTGCCAGCAGCTTGAGCGGGGGGTTCTACAATGAGCAGTTCTTC. The V call is TRBV7-6, the J call TRBJ2-1; 9 positions match TRBD2. The CDR3 runs 15 residues. Germline V gives CDR1 SGHVS, CDR2 FNYEAQ. J lost 3 bases, V lost 3 bases, and 3 bases had no gene match.

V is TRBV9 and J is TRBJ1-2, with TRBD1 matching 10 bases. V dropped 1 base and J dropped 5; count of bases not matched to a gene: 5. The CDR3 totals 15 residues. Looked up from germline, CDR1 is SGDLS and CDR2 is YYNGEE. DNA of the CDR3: TGTGCCAGCAGCGTACTCGGGACAGGGGTTTATGGCTACACCTTC. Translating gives CASSVLGTGVYGYTF.

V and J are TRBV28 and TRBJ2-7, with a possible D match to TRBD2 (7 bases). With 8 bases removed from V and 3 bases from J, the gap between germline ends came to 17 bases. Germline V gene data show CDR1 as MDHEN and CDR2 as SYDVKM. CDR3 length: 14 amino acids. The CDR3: CASRSPGGLYEQYF. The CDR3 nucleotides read TGTGCCAGCCGCTCGCCCGGGGGGCTCTACGAGCAGTACTTC.